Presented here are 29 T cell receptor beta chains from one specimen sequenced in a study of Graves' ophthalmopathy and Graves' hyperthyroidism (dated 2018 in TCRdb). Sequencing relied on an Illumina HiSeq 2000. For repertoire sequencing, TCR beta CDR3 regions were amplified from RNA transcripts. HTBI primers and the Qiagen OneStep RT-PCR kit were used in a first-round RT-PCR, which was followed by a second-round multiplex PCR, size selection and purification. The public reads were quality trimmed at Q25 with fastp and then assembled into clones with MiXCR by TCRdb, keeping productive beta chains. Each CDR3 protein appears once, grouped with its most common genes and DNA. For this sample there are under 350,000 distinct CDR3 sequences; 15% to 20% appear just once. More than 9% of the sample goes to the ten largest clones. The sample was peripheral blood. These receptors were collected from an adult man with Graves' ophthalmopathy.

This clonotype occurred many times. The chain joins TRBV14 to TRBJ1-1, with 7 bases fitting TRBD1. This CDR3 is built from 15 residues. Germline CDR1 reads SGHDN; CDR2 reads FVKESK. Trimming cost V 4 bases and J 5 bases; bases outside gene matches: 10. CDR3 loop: CASSPRYRGGTEAFF. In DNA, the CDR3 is TGTGCCAGCAGCCCACGCTACAGGGGTGGAACTGAAGCTTTCTTT.

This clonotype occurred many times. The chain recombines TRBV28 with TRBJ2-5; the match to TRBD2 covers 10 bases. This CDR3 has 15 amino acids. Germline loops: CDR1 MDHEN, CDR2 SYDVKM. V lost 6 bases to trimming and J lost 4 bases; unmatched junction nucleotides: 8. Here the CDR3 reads CASRPTSGVRETQYF. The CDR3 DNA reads TGTGCCAGCAGACCCACTAGCGGGGTACGAGAGACCCAGTACTTC.

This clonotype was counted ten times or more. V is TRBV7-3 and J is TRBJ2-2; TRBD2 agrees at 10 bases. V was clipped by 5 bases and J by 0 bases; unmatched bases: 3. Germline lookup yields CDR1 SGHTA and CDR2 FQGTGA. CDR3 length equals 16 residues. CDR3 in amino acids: CASSPGLAANTGELFF. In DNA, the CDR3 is TGTGCCAGCAGCCCCGGACTAGCGGCGAACACCGGGGAGCTGTTTTTT.

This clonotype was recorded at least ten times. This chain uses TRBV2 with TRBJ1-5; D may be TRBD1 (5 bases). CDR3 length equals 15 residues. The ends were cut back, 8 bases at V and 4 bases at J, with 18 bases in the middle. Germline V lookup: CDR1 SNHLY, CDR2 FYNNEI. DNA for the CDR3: TGTGCCAGCGGAAGACAGTCAGATACAAATCAGCCCCAGCATTTT. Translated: CASGRQSDTNQPQHF.

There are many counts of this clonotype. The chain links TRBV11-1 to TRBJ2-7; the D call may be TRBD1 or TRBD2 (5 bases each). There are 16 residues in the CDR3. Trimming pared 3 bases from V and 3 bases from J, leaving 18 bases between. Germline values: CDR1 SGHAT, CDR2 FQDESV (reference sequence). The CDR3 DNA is TGTGCCAGCAGCTTCCCGGGACCCAGCGGCTTCTACGAGCAGTACTTC. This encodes CASSFPGPSGFYEQYF.

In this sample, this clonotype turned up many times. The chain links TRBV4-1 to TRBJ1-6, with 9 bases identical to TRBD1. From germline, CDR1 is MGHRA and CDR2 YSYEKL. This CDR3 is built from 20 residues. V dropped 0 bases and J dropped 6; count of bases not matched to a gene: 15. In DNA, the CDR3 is TGCGCCAGCAGCCAAGAACAGGGGGCCGGCACGGGACGGTTTAATTCACCCCTCCACTTT. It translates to CASSQEQGAGTGRFNSPLHF.

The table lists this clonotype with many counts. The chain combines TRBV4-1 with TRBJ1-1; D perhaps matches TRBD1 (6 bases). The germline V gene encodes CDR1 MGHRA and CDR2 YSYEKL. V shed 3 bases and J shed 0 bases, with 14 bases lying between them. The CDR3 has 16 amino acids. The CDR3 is CASSHPADRMNTEAFF. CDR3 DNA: TGCGCCAGCAGCCACCCAGCGGACAGAATGAACACTGAAGCTTTCTTT.

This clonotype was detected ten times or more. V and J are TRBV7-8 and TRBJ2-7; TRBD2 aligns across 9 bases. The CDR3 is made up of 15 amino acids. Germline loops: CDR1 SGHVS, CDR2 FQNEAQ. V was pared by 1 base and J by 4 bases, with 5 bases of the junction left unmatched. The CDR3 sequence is CASSLGGRAEYEQYF. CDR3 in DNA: TGTGCCAGCAGCTTAGGCGGGAGGGCCGAGTACGAGCAGTACTTC.

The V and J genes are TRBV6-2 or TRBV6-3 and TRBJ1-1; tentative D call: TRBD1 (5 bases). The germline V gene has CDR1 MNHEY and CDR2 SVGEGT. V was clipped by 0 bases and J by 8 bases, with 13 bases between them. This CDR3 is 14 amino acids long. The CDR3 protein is CASSYSPGGPEAFF. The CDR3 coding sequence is TGTGCCAGCAGTTACTCCCCGGGGGGACCAGAAGCTTTCTTT.

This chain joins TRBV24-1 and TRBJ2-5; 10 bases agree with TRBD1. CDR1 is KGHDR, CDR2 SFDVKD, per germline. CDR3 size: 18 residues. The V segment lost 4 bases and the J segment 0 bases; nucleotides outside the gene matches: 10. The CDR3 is CATSERVTGQGHQETQYF. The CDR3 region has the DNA TGTGCCACCAGTGAACGCGTGACGGGACAGGGGCACCAAGAGACCCAGTACTTC.

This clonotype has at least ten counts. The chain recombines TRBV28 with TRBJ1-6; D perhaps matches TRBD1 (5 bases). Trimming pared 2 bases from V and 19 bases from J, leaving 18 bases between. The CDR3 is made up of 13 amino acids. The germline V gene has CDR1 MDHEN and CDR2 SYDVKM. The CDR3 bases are TGTGCCAGCAGTTTAGGCCCCGAACAGGTCAGACACTTT. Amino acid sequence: CASSLGPEQVRHF.

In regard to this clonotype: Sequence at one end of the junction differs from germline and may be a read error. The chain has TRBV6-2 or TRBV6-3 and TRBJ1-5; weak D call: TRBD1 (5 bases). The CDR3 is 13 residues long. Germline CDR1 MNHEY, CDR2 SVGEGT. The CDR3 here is CASRARVGQPQPF. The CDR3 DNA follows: TGTGCCAGCAGGGCCAGGGTCGGGCAGCCCCAGCCTTTT.

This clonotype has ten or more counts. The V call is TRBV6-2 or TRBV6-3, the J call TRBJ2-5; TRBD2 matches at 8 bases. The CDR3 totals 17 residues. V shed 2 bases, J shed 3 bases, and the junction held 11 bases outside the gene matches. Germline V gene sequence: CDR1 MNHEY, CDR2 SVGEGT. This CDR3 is CASSYLNSGASKETQYF. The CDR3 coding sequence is TGTGCCAGCAGTTACCTGAATAGCGGGGCCTCTAAAGAGACCCAGTACTTC.

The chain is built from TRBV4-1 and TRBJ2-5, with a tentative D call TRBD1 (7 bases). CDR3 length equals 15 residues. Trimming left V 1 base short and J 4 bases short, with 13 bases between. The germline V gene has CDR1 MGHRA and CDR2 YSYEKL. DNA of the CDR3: TGCGCCAGCAGCCAAGTGGAGGGGGCAAGAGAGACCCAGTACTTC. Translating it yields CASSQVEGARETQYF.

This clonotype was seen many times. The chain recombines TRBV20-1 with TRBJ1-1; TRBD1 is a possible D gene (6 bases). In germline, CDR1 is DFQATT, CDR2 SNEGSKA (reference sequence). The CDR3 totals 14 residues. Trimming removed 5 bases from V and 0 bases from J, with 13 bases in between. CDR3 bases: TGCAGTGCTCAAGCCGGGACATTGAACACTGAAGCTTTCTTT. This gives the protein CSAQAGTLNTEAFF.

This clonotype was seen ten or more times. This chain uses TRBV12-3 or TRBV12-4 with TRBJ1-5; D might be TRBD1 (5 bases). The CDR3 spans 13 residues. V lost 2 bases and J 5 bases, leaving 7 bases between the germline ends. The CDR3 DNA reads TGTGCCAGCAGTTTAATGGGGGATCAGCCCCAGCATTTT. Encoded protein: CASSLMGDQPQHF.

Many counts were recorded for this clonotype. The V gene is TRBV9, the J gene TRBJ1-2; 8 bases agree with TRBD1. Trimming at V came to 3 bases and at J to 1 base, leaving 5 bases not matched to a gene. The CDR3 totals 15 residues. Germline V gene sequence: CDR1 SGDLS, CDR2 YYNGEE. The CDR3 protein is CASSGGDRLNYGYTF. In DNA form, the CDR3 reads TGTGCCAGCAGCGGGGGGGACAGGCTTAACTATGGCTACACCTTC.

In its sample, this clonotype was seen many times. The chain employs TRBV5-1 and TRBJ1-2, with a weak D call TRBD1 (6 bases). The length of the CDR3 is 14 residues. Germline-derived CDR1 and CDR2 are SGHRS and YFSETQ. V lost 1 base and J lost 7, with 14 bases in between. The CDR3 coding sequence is TGCGCCAGCAGCTTGCGGGCAGGGGACTCTGGCTACACCTTC. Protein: CASSLRAGDSGYTF. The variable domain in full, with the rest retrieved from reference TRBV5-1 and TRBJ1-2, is KAGVTQTPRYLIKTRGQQVTLSCSPISGHRSVSWYQQTPGQGLQFLFEYFSETQRNKGNFPGRFSGRQFSNSRSEMNVSTLELGDSALYLCASSLRAGDSGYTFGSGTRLTVV.

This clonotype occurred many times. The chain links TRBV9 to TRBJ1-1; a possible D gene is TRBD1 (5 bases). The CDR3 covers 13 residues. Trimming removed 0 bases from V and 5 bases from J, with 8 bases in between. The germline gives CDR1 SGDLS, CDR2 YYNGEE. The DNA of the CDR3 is TGTGCCAGCAGCGTAGCCAGGGAGACTGAAGCTTTCTTT. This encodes CASSVARETEAFF. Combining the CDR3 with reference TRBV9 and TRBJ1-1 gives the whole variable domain DSGVTQTPKHLITATGQRVTLRCSPRSGDLSVYWYQQSLDQGLQFLIQYYNGEERAKGNILERFSAQQFPDLHSELNLSSLELGDSALYFCASSVARETEAFFGQGTRLTVV.

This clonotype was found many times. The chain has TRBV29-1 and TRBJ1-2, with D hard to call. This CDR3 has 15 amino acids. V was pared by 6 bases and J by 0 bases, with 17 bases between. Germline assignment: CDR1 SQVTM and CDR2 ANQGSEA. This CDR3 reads CSVTYWAETNYGYTF. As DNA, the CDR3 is TGCAGCGTCACTTATTGGGCGGAAACTAACTATGGCTACACCTTC.

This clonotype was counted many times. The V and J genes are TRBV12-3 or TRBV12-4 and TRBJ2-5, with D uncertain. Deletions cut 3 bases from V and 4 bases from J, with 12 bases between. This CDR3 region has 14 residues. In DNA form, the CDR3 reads TGTGCCAGCAGTTTCCGAGGATTCGGAGAGACCCAGTACTTC. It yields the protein CASSFRGFGETQYF.

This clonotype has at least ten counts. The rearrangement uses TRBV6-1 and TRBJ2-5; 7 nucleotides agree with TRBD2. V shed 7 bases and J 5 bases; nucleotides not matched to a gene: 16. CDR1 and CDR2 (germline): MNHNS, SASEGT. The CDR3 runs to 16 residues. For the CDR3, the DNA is TGTGCCAGCACCCCCGTCCGGGGAGGGCCGCGGGAGACCCAGTACTTC. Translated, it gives CASTPVRGGPRETQYF.

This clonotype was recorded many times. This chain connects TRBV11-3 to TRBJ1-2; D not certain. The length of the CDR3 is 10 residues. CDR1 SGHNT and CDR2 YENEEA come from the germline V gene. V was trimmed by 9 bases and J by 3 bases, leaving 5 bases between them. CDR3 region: CARTHYGYTF. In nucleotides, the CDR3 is TGTGCCAGGACCCACTATGGCTACACCTTC.

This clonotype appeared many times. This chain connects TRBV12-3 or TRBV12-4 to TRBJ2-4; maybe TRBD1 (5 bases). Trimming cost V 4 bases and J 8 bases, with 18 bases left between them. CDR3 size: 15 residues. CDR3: CASSSTQGQEYIQYF. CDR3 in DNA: TGTGCCAGCAGTTCGACTCAGGGTCAGGAGTACATTCAGTACTTC.

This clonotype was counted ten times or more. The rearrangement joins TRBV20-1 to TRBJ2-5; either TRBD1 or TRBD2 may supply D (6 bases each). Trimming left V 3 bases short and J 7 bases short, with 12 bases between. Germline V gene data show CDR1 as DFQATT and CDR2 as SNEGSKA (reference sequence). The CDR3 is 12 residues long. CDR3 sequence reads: CSARAEGGTQYF. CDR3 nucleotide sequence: TGCAGTGCTAGGGCTGAGGGGGGGACCCAGTACTTC.

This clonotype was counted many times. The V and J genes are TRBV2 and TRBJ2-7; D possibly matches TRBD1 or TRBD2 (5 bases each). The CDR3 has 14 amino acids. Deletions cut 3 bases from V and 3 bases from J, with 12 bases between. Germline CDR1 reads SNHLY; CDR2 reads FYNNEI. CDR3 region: CASSDSGTYYEQYF. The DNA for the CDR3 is TGTGCCAGCAGTGATAGTGGGACCTACTACGAGCAGTACTTC.

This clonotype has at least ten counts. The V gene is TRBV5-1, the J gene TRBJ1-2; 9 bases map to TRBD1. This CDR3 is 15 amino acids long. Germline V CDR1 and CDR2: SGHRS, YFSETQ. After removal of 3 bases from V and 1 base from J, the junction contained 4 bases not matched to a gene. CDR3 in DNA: TGCGCCAGCAGCTACGGGACAGGGCTTAACTATGGCTACACCTTC. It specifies CASSYGTGLNYGYTF. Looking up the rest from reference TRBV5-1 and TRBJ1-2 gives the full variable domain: KAGVTQTPRYLIKTRGQQVTLSCSPISGHRSVSWYQQTPGQGLQFLFEYFSETQRNKGNFPGRFSGRQFSNSRSEMNVSTLELGDSALYLCASSYGTGLNYGYTFGSGTRLTVV.

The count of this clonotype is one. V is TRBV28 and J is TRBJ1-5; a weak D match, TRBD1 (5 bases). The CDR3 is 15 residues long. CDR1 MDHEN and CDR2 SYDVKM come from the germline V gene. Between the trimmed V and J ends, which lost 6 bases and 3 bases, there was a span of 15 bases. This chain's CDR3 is CASSLHLGANQPQHF. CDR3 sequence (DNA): TGTGCCAGCAGCCTCCACCTCGGGGCCAATCAGCCCCAGCATTTT.

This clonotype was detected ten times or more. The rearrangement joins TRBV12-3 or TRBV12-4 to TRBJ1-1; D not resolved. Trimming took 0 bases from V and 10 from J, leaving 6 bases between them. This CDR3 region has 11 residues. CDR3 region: CASSLARGAFF. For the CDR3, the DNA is TGTGCCAGCAGTTTAGCACGCGGAGCTTTCTTT.